The sequence of this TCR beta chain was determined in a study of blood T cell repertoires in COVID-19. Study-level background: COVID-19 samples, acute and convalescent, were from the United States, Italy and Spain.

The CDR3 length is 14 residues. Germline assignment: CDR1 SGHNT and CDR2 YYREEE (reference sequence). The V gene end was trimmed by 4 bases and the J gene end by 4 bases; junction bases not matched to a gene: 4. In the original analysis: The authors estimated nucleated cell counts from reference gene primer amplification. TCRdb's table, derived via immunoSEQ multiplex PCR, lists solely in-frame clones and lacks some. V, J and clone size derive from that table, while D and trimming were established from the DNA sequence. The sample contains 350,000 or so clones, about 92% of which appear only once. Seattle participants joined during active infection and were tracked over time.

The receptor comes from a woman aged 60-70 years with COVID-19, enrolled during active disease. The V and J genes are TRBV5-4 and TRBJ2-7; 11 bases are a match to TRBD2. Sequencing input: peripheral blood. CDR3 region: CASSGGLAVYEQYF. CDR3 DNA sequence: TGTGCCAGCAGCGGGGGACTAGCGGTGTACGAGCAGTACTTC.